The 26 T cell receptor beta chains given below trace back to one sample, sequenced in a study of technical replicates of blood from several donors. Libraries were prepared by immunoSEQ multiplex PCR; TCRdb keeps only in-frame clonotypes and omits some of them. The sample has some 80,000 clones, roughly 93% seen once; the top ten hold 0.35% to 0.45%. Sequencing was performed on T cells isolated from PBMCs. The receptors originated from a human donor in good health.

The rearrangement uses TRBV6-5 and TRBJ2-7; 7 bases match TRBD2. Unmatched junction bases numbered 15, after V lost 10 bases and J lost 3 bases. Germline V gene lookup returns CDR1 MNHEY and CDR2 SVGAGI. The CDR3 runs 15 residues. CDR3 nucleotides: TGTGCCACCAAACCAGGACTAGTTGAAAACTACGAGCAGTACTTC. Translation gives CATKPGLVENYEQYF.

The genes are TRBV5-1 and TRBJ1-1; 7 bases fit TRBD1. Germline V CDR1 and CDR2: SGHRS, YFSETQ. CDR3 size: 17 residues. After removal of 1 base from V and 6 bases from J, the junction contained 15 bases not matched to a gene. This CDR3 is CASSLSPGQLIIAEAFF. CDR3 nucleotides: TGCGCCAGCAGCTTGTCCCCGGGACAGCTAATAATCGCTGAAGCTTTCTTT.

This chain links TRBV4-2 with TRBJ2-3; 10 bases align to TRBD2. Germline CDR1 reads LGHNA; CDR2 reads YNFKEQ. The ends lost 6 bases at V and 4 bases at J; junction bases unmatched: 7. The length of the CDR3 is 15 residues. In nucleotides, the CDR3 is TGTGCCAGCAGGCTAGCGGGAGCTACCCCAGATACGCAGTATTTT. Translated, it gives CASRLAGATPDTQYF.

The chain is built from TRBV5-5 and TRBJ2-7, with TRBD2 matching 8 bases. V lost 0 bases and J lost 5; bases outside the gene matches: 16. There are 18 residues in the CDR3. Germline loops: CDR1 SGHKS, CDR2 YYEKEE (reference sequence). The DNA of the CDR3 is TGTGCCAGCAGCTTGGCGACCCGGGAGGGCTCCGGTATCCACGAGCAGTACTTC. It codes for CASSLATREGSGIHEQYF.

The genes are TRBV5-4 and TRBJ2-2, with D possibly matching TRBD1 (6 bases). V was trimmed by 4 bases and J by 6 bases, leaving 10 bases between them. Germline CDR1 is SGHNT and CDR2 is YYREEE (reference sequence). This CDR3 spans 13 amino acids. The CDR3 region is CASSPRTAGELFF. The CDR3 coding sequence is TGTGCCAGCAGCCCAAGGACAGCCGGGGAGCTGTTTTTT. The whole variable domain, filled in from reference TRBV5-4 and TRBJ2-2, reads ETGVTQSPTHLIKTRGQQVTLRCSSQSGHNTVSWYQQALGQGPQFIFQYYREEENGRGNFPPRFSGLQFPNYSSELNVNALELDDSALYLCASSPRTAGELFFGEGSRLTVL.

V usage is TRBV7-2 and J usage is TRBJ1-1; D uncertain. The germline V gene encodes CDR1 SGHTA and CDR2 FQGNSA. Trimming stripped 5 bases from V and 1 base from J, with 14 bases between. This CDR3 spans 15 amino acids. For the CDR3, the DNA is TGTGCCAGCAGCAACACCCAATTTCCGAACACTGAAGCTTTCTTT. Translating gives CASSNTQFPNTEAFF.

V is TRBV29-1 and J is TRBJ2-1; perhaps TRBD2 as D (5 bases). Germline V lookup: CDR1 SQVTM, CDR2 ANQGSEA. The CDR3 is 15 amino acids. V lost 2 bases and J lost 7, with 18 bases in between. CDR3 nucleotides: TGCAGCGTTGAATTGACAATGACTAATTCGAATGAGCAGTTCTTC. Translated: CSVELTMTNSNEQFF.

The chain carries TRBV5-6 and TRBJ2-1, with 11 positions matching TRBD2. CDR1 is SGHDT, CDR2 YYEEEE, per germline. The CDR3 spans 16 residues. Trimming removed 4 bases from V and 8 bases from J; junction bases left unmatched: 11. The chain's CDR3 is CASSVTTTSGKHEQFF. CDR3 DNA: TGTGCCAGCAGCGTAACTACGACTAGCGGGAAACATGAGCAGTTCTTC.

The chain employs TRBV9 and TRBJ2-7, with 9 nucleotides matching TRBD2. CDR1 is SGDLS and CDR2 is YYNGEE in the germline V gene. Losses at the gene ends were 4 bases for V and 2 bases for J; bases not matched to a gene: 4. There are 14 residues in the CDR3. CDR3 DNA sequence: TGTGCCAGCAGCCCGCGGGAGGGTCCCTACGAGCAGTACTTC. Its translation is CASSPREGPYEQYF.

V is TRBV28 and J is TRBJ2-7, with D hard to call. CDR1 and CDR2 (germline): MDHEN, SYDVKM. V was cut by 7 bases and J by 1 base, with 14 bases left in between. The CDR3 has 14 amino acids. CDR3 sequence: CASIVSGSSYEQYF. The CDR3 DNA sequence: TGTGCCAGCATAGTCTCCGGGTCATCCTACGAGCAGTACTTC. The whole variable domain, filled in from reference TRBV28 and TRBJ2-7, reads DVKVTQSSRYLVKRTGEKVFLECVQDMDHENMFWYRQDPGLGLRLIYFSYDVKMKEKGDIPEGYSVSREKKERFSLILESASTNQTSMYLCASIVSGSSYEQYFGPGTRLTVT.

The chain recombines TRBV7-6 with TRBJ1-1; a weak D match, TRBD1 (6 bases). CDR3 length: 13 amino acids. V lost 5 bases and J 1 base, leaving 8 bases between the germline ends. Per germline, CDR1 SGHVS and CDR2 FNYEAQ. This chain's CDR3 is CASSKQGNTEAFF. Here the CDR3 DNA reads TGTGCCAGCAGCAAACAGGGGAACACTGAAGCTTTCTTT.

This chain uses TRBV4-1 with TRBJ2-5, with 9 positions matching TRBD2. Germline loops: CDR1 MGHRA, CDR2 YSYEKL. The CDR3 sequence is 17 residues long. V trimming: 0 bases; J trimming: 3 bases; junction bases outside the gene matches: 8. As DNA, the CDR3 is TGCGCCAGCAGCCAAGATCGAGCCGCTAGCGGGGAAGAGACCCAGTACTTC. Translating it yields CASSQDRAASGEETQYF.

This chain links TRBV9 with TRBJ1-2; 8 nucleotides line up with TRBD1. The CDR3 runs 15 residues. Germline V CDR1 and CDR2: SGDLS, YYNGEE. J lost 6 bases, V lost 0 bases, and 7 bases had no gene match. DNA for the CDR3: TGTGCCAGCAGCGTAGACCCGGACAGGGTCAATGGCTACACCTTC. Translated: CASSVDPDRVNGYTF.

The chain employs TRBV29-1 and TRBJ1-2; D not certain. The ends were cut back, 8 bases at V and 2 bases at J, with 18 bases in the middle. The CDR3 covers 14 residues. CDR1 and CDR2 (germline): SQVTM, ANQGSEA. The DNA for the CDR3 is TGCAGCTCTCTATCCGGTTCCAAGAACTATGGCTACACCTTC. Translating gives CSSLSGSKNYGYTF.

The rearrangement links TRBV10-1 to TRBJ2-2; D possibly corresponds to TRBD2 (6 bases). V was trimmed by 5 bases and J by 10 bases, leaving 17 bases between them. Germline values: CDR1 WNHNN, CDR2 SYGVQD (reference sequence). This CDR3 contains 14 residues. This CDR3 reads CASSLFRGGEELFF. CDR3 bases: TGCGCCAGCAGTTTATTTCGGGGAGGAGAGGAGCTGTTTTTT.

This chain joins TRBV6-1 and TRBJ2-5; TRBD2 aligns across 12 bases. This CDR3 contains 15 residues. V trimming: 2 bases; J trimming: 4 bases; junction bases outside the gene matches: 2. From germline, CDR1 is MNHNS and CDR2 SASEGT. The CDR3 here is CASSELAGGPETQYF. In nucleotides, the CDR3 is TGTGCCAGCAGTGAACTAGCGGGAGGGCCAGAGACCCAGTACTTC.

This clone was counted only a few times. This chain joins TRBV5-1 and TRBJ2-3, with 11 nucleotides matching TRBD2. Germline V lookup: CDR1 SGHRS, CDR2 YFSETQ. Trimming removed 4 bases from V and 2 bases from J; junction bases left unmatched: 3. The CDR3 totals 15 residues. Written as DNA, the CDR3 is TGCGCCAGCAGCACGGGACTAGCGGCCACAGATACGCAGTATTTT. This gives the protein CASSTGLAATDTQYF.

The rearrangement uses TRBV7-2 and TRBJ2-7; the D gene is possibly TRBD1 (6 bases). CDR3 length: 14 amino acids. V gave up 5 bases and J gave up 0 bases, with 11 bases separating them. Germline CDR1 SGHTA, CDR2 FQGNSA. The CDR3 sequence: CASSIRGPSYEQYF. The CDR3 nucleotides read TGTGCCAGCAGCATCAGGGGCCCCTCCTACGAGCAGTACTTC.

This chain uses TRBV5-1 with TRBJ2-2; unclear D gene. Between the trimmed V and J ends, which lost 2 bases and 1 base, there was a span of 6 bases. The germline V gene has CDR1 SGHRS and CDR2 YFSETQ. There are 14 residues in the CDR3. CDR3 in amino acids: CASSFRQNTGELFF. CDR3 bases: TGCGCCAGCAGCTTTCGACAGAACACCGGGGAGCTGTTTTTT.

The V call is TRBV6-1, the J call TRBJ2-2, with TRBD1 identical over 7 bases. The V gene's germline CDR1 is MNHNS and CDR2 SASEGT. This CDR3 spans 19 amino acids. With V trimmed by 1 base and J by 1 base, 12 bases remained unmatched. The CDR3 region is CASSEGKWVRTGNTGELFF. CDR3 nucleotide sequence: TGTGCCAGCAGTGAAGGAAAGTGGGTTAGGACAGGGAACACCGGGGAGCTGTTTTTT.

The chain employs TRBV29-1 and TRBJ1-4; 12 nucleotides line up with TRBD1. After removal of 2 bases from V and 0 bases from J, the junction contained 13 bases not matched to a gene. Per the germline V gene, CDR1 is SQVTM and CDR2 is ANQGSEA. The CDR3 consists of 20 residues. CDR3 sequence (DNA): TGCAGCGTTGAATTCGGGGACAGGGGGCGAGGGGTTCCAACTAATGAAAAACTGTTTTTT. This gives the protein CSVEFGDRGRGVPTNEKLFF.

The chain recombines TRBV19 with TRBJ2-7; 8 nucleotides agree with TRBD1. The CDR3 loop spans 18 amino acids. V shed 5 bases, J shed 4 bases, and the junction held 19 bases outside the gene matches. Looked up from germline, CDR1 is LNHDA and CDR2 is SQIVND (reference sequence). For the CDR3, the DNA is TGTGCCAGTAGTTCGTTCCGGGACAGGACCCGTCACCCGTACGAGCAGTACTTC. The encoded protein is CASSSFRDRTRHPYEQYF.

The chain combines TRBV28 with TRBJ1-3; maybe TRBD1 (5 bases). Per germline, CDR1 MDHEN and CDR2 SYDVKM. V lost 4 bases, J lost 7 bases, and 14 bases lay in between. The CDR3 loop spans 14 amino acids. The CDR3 region is CASSYTGVSNTIYF. CDR3 bases: TGTGCCAGCAGTTATACAGGAGTTAGCAACACCATATATTTT.

The chain uses TRBV4-3 and TRBJ2-3; TRBD2 aligns across 7 bases. V was pared by 0 bases and J by 4 bases, with 13 bases of the junction left unmatched. Germline CDR1 LGHNA, CDR2 YSLEER. The CDR3 consists of 18 residues. The CDR3 protein is CASSQDFGRGGGADTQYF. In DNA, the CDR3 is TGCGCCAGCAGCCAAGATTTTGGCCGGGGCGGGGGTGCAGATACGCAGTATTTT.

The table lists this clone with a few counts. The V and J genes are TRBV7-9 and TRBJ1-2, with D possibly TRBD1 on 5 matching bases. Germline-derived CDR1 and CDR2 are SEHNR and FQNEAQ (reference sequence). Deletions cut 0 bases from V and 6 bases from J, with 5 bases between. CDR3 length: 12 residues. CDR3 sequence: CASSLAGDGYTF. The CDR3 region has the DNA TGTGCCAGCAGCTTAGCAGGGGATGGCTACACCTTC.

This chain links TRBV6-5 with TRBJ1-2; D is unclear. CDR1 MNHEY and CDR2 SVGAGI come from the germline V gene. This CDR3 contains 16 residues. Trimming left V 0 bases short and J 4 bases short, with 15 bases between. The CDR3, as DNA: TGTGCCAGCAGTTACTCGCCGTACAGACCAATCTATGGCTACACCTTC. It encodes CASSYSPYRPIYGYTF.